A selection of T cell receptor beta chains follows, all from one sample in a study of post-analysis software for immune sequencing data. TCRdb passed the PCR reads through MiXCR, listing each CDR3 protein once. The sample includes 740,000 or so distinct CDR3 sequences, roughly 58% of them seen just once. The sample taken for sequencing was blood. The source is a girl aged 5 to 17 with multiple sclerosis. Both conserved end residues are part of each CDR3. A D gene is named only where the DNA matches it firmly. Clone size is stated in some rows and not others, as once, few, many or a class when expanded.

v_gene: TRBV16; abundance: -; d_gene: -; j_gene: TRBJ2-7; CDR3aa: CASSPRAGMSEQYF; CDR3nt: TGTGCCAGCAGCCCCCGGGCAGGGATGAGCGAGCAGTACTTC
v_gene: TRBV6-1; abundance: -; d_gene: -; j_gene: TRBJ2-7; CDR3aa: CASSEHSYEQYF; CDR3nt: TGTGCCAGCAGTGAGCATAGCTACGAGCAGTACTTC
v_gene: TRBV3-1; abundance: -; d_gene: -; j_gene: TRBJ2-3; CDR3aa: CASSQGTLQLDTQYF; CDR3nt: TGTGCCAGCAGCCAAGGAACTCTACAGTTAGATACGCAGTATTTT
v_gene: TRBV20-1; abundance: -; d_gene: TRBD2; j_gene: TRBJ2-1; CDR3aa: CSAPKRGEAEQFF; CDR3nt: TGCAGTGCTCCCAAGCGGGGGGAAGCTGAGCAGTTCTTC
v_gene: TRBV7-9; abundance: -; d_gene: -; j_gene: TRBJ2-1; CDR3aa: CASERAHPNNGQFF; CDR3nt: TGTGCCAGTGAACGGGCACACCCTAACAATGGGCAGTTCTTC
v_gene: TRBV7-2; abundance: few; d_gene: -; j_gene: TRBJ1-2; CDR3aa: CASSFGGGGIYGYTF; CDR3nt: TGTGCCAGCAGCTTCGGCGGGGGGGGCATCTATGGCTACACCTTC
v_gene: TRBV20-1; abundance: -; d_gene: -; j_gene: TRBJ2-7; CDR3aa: CSAYTGTGSSYEQYF; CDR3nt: TGCAGTGCCTACACCGGGACCGGCAGCTCCTACGAGCAGTACTTC
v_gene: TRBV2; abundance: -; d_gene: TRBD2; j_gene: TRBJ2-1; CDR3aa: CASNFRPTSGGPSSYNEQFF; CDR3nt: TGTGCCAGCAATTTTAGACCGACTAGCGGGGGGCCCAGCTCCTACAATGAGCAGTTCTTC
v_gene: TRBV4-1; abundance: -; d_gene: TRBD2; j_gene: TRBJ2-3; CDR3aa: CASSQVGDSAGGTQYF; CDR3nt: TGCGCCAGCAGCCAAGTTGGGGACTCGGCGGGGGGTACGCAGTATTTT
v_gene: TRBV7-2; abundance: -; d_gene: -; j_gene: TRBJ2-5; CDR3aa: CASSLEAANSQETQYF; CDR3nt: TGTGCCAGCAGCTTAGAGGCAGCTAACTCCCAAGAGACCCAGTACTTC
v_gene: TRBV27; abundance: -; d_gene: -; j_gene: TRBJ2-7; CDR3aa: CASSQRGSNYEQYF; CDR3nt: TGTGCCAGCAGTCAAAGAGGGTCCAATTACGAGCAGTACTTC
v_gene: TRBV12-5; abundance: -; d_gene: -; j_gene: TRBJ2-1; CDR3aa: CASGFSTPTYNEQFF; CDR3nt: TGTGCTAGTGGTTTCTCAACACCAACCTACAATGAGCAGTTCTTC
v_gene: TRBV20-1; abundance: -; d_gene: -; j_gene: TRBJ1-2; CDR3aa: CSATGTTRGYTF; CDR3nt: TGCAGTGCTACGGGGACAACGCGGGGCTACACCTTC
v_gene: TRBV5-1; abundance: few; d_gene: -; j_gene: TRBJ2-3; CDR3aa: CASSLDGRNTDTQYF; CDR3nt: TGCGCCAGCAGCTTGGACGGCCGCAACACAGATACGCAGTATTTT
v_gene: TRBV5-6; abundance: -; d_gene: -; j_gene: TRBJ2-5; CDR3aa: CASSLVSLETQYF; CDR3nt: TGTGCCAGCAGCTTGGTGAGTTTGGAGACCCAGTACTTC
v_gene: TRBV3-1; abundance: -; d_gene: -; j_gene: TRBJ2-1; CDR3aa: CASSQVALAEQFF; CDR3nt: TGTGCCAGCAGCCAAGTTGCCCTTGCCGAGCAGTTCTTC
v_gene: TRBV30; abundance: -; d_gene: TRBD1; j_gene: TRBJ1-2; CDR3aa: CAWSGGRGLYGYTF; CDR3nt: TGTGCCTGGAGTGGGGGCAGGGGGCTCTATGGCTACACCTTC
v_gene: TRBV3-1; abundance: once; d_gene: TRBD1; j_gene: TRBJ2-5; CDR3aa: CASSPIRQGARETQYF; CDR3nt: TGTGCCAGCAGCCCCATACGACAGGGGGCGAGAGAGACCCAGTACTTC
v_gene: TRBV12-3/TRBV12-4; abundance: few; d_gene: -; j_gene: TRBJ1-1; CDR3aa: CASCPRQNTEAFF; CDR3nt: TGTGCCAGCTGCCCCCGACAGAACACTGAAGCTTTCTTT
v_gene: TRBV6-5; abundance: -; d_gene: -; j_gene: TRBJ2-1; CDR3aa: CASSYSRVYNEQFF; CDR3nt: TGTGCCAGCAGTTACTCTCGGGTTTACAATGAGCAGTTCTTC
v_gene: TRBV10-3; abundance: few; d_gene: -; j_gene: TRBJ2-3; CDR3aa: CAISERGRVTDTQYF; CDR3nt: TGTGCCATCAGTGAGCGGGGCCGCGTGACAGATACGCAGTATTTT
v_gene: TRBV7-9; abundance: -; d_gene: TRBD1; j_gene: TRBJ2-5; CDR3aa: CASSFHPRTGGLAETQYF; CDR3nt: TGTGCCAGCAGCTTTCACCCCCGGACAGGGGGTCTGGCGGAGACCCAGTACTTC
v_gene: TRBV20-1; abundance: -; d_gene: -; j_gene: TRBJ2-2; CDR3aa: CSAREGSNTGELFF; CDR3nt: TGCAGTGCTAGAGAGGGCAGTAACACCGGGGAGCTGTTTTTT
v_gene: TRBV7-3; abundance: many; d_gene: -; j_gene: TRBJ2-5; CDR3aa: CASSYPEREGDGARETQYF; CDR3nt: TGTGCCAGCAGCTACCCCGAGAGGGAAGGAGATGGGGCGAGAGAGACCCAGTACTTC
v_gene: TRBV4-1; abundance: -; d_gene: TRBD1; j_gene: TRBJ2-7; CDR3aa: CASSIDRDPSYEQYF; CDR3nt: TGCGCCAGCAGCATCGACAGGGACCCTTCCTACGAGCAGTACTTC
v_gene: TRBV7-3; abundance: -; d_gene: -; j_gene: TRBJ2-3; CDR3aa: CASSPRAGSTTDTQYF; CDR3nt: TGTGCCAGCAGCCCGAGGGCAGGGAGTACCACAGATACGCAGTATTTT
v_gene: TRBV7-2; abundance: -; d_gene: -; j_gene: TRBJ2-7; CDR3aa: CASSSRENEQYF; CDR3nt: TGTGCCAGCAGCTCCAGGGAGAACGAGCAGTACTTC
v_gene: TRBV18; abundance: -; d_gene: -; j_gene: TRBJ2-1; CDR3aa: CASSPKGPGSYNEQFF; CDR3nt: TGTGCCAGCTCACCAAAGGGACCGGGCTCCTACAATGAGCAGTTCTTC
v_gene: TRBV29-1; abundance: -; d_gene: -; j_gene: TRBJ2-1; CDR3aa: CSVEGYGTSKAFNEQFF; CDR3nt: TGCAGCGTTGAAGGATATGGGACATCAAAGGCTTTCAATGAGCAGTTCTTC
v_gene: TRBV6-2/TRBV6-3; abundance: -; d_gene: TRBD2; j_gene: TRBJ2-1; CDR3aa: CASSFGLALNEQFF; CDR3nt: TGTGCCAGCAGTTTCGGACTAGCACTCAATGAGCAGTTCTTC
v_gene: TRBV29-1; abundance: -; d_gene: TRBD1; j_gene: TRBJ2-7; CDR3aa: CSATDRAVYEQYF; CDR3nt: TGCAGCGCTACGGACAGGGCTGTCTACGAGCAGTACTTC
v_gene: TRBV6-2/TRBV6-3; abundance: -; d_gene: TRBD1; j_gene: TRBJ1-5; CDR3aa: CAVERTGGNQPQHF; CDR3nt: TGTGCCGTTGAACGGACAGGGGGCAATCAGCCCCAGCATTTT
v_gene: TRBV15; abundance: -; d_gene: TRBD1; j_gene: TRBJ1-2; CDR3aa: CATSRDEGALGYTF; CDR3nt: TGTGCCACCAGCAGAGATGAGGGGGCCCTCGGCTACACCTTC
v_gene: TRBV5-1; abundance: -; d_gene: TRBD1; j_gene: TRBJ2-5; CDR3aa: CASQGPGQGANETQYF; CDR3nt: TGCGCCAGCCAGGGTCCGGGACAGGGGGCCAATGAGACCCAGTACTTT
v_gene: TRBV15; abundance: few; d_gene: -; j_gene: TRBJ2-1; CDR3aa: CATSRSGSQFF; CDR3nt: TGTGCCACCAGCAGATCGGGGTCGCAGTTCTTC
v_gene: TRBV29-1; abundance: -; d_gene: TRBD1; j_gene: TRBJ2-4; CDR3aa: CSVNDRGGPYERYF; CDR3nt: TGCAGCGTGAACGACAGGGGTGGACCCTACGAGCGGTACTTC